The clone carrying this T cell receptor beta chain was observed many times. CDR1 and CDR2 from the germline V gene are SNHLY and FYNNEI. The CDR3 is 13 residues long. V lost 7 bases to trimming and J lost 4 bases, with 13 bases between them. The data originate from a study of beta chain features in type 1 diabetes. cDNA synthesis used the whole RNA isolate, giving expressed TCRB sequences. TCRdb's copy holds only in-frame clones and misses some; the assay was immunoSEQ multiplex PCR. The profile shows a few hundred thousand clones, under 13% of them singletons. This clonotype originated in a man aged 18 to 29 in good health. Sequences were obtained from central memory CD4+ T cells from blood. The J gene is TRBJ2-5, the V gene TRBV2, with TRBD2 as a possible D gene (6 bases). The CDR3 sequence: CASIIAVGETQYF. CDR3 DNA: TGTGCCAGCATTATAGCGGTGGGAGAGACCCAGTACTTC.